The T cell receptor beta chain under discussion was sequenced for a study of cytomegalovirus exposure and HLA in healthy donors. Broader study findings: Associated with HLA alleles at 0.05 false discovery rate in a later analysis were some 16,000 TCR beta sequences.

The study ran its PCR with 60 Vbeta and 13 Jbeta primers. Sequenced by immunoSEQ multiplex PCR; TCRdb stores in-frame clones only, minus some. Here the sample table reports almost 35,000 clones. Comment on this clone: The antigen remains undetermined.

Germline V gene data show CDR1 as LNHDA and CDR2 as SQIVND (reference sequence). Unmatched junction bases numbered 4, after V lost 2 bases and J lost 1 base. This CDR3 contains 16 residues. Sequenced input: PBMCs. This chain links TRBV19 with TRBJ2-5; 10 nucleotides align to TRBD2. This TCR came from a woman aged 40 to 50 in good health and CMV-seropositive. CDR3 residues: CASSILAGALQETQYF. CDR3 coding DNA: TGTGCCAGTAGTATACTAGCGGGGGCCCTCCAAGAGACCCAGTACTTC.